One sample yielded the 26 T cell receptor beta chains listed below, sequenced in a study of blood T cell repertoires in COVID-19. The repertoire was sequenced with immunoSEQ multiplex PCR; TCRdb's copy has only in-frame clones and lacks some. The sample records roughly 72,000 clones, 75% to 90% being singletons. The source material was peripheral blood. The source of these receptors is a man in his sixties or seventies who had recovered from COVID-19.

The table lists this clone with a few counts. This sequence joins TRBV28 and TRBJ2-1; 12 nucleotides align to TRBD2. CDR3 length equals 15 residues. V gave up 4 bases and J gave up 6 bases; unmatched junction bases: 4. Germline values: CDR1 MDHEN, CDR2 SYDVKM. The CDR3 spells CASSYSSGRGNEQFF. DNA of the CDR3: TGTGCCAGCAGTTACTCTAGCGGGAGGGGCAATGAGCAGTTCTTC.

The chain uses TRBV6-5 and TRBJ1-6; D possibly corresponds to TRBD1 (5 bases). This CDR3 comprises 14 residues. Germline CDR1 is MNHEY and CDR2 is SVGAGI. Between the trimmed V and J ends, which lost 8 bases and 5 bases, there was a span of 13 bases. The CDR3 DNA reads TGTGCCAGCGGTCAGGGATGGAATAATTCACCCCTCCACTTT. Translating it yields CASGQGWNNSPLHF.

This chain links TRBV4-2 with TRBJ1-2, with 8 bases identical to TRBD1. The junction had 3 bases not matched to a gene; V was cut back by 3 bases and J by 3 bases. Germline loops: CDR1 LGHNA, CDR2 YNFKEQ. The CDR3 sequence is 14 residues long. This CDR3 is CASSQDREYYGYTF. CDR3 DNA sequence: TGTGCCAGCAGCCAGGACAGGGAGTACTATGGCTACACCTTC.

The CDR3 bases are TGTGCCAGCAGCTCCGATGGGGGGACCGGACGGGCTTTCTTT. Amino acid sequence: CASSSDGGTGRAFF. V usage is TRBV7-2 and J usage is TRBJ1-1; the D gene is possibly TRBD1 (5 bases). This CDR3 has 14 residues. The V end was cut by 4 bases, the J end by 11 bases, with 20 bases between. Per the germline V gene, CDR1 is SGHTA and CDR2 is FQGNSA.

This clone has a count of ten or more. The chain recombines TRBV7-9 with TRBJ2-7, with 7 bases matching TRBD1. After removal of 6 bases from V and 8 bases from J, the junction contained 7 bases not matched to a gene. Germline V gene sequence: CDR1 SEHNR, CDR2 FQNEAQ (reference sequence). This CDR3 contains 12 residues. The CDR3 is CASSQGTAKQYF. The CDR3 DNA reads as TGTGCCAGCAGTCAGGGGACAGCAAAGCAGTACTTC.

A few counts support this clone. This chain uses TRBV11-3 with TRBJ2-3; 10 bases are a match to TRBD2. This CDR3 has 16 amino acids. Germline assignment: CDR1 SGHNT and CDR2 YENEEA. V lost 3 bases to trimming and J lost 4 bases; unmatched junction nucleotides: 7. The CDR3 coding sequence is TGTGCCAGCAGCTTCTTAGCGGGGGGTACCCCAGATACGCAGTATTTT. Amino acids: CASSFLAGGTPDTQYF.

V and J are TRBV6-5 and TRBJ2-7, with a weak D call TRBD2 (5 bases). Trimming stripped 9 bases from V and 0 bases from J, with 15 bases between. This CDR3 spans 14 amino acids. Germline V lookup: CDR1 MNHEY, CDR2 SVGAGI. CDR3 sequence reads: CASRTGIASYEQYF. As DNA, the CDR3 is TGTGCCAGTAGGACGGGGATAGCCTCCTACGAGCAGTACTTC.

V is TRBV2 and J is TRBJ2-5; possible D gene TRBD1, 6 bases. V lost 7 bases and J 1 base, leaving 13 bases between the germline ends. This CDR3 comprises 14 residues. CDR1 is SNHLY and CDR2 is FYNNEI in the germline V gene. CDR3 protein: CASISDRFQETQYF. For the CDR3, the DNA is TGTGCCAGCATTTCCGACAGGTTCCAAGAGACCCAGTACTTC. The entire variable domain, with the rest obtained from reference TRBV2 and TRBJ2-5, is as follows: EPEVTQTPSHQVTQMGQEVILRCVPISNHLYFYWYRQILGQKVEFLVSFYNNEISEKSEIFDDQFSVERPDGSNFTLKIRSTKLEDSAMYFCASISDRFQETQYFGPGTRLLVL.

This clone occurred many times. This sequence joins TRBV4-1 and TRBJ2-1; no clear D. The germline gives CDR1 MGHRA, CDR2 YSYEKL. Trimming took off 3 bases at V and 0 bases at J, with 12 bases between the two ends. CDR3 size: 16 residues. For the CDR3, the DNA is TGCGCCAGCAGCCAGCTAGACTTGCTCTCCTACAATGAGCAGTTCTTC. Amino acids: CASSQLDLLSYNEQFF.

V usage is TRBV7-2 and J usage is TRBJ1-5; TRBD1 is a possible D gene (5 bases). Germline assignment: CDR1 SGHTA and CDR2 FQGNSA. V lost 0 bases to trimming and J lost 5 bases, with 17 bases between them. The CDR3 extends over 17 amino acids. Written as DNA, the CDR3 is TGTGCCAGCAGCTTAGCGGTATCATCCAGGGAATATCAGCCCCAGCATTTT. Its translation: CASSLAVSSREYQPQHF.

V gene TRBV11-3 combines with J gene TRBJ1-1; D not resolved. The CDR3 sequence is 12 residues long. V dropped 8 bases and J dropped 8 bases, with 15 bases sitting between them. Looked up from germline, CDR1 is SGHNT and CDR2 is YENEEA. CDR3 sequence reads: CASSNGSIEAFF. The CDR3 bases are TGTGCCAGCTCCAACGGGTCGATAGAAGCTTTCTTT.

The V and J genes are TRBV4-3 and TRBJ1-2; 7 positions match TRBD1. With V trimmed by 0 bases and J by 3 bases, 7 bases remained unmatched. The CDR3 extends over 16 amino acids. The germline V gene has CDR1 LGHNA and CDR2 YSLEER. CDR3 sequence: CASSQDIQGGYYGYTF. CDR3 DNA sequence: TGCGCCAGCAGCCAAGATATCCAGGGGGGTTACTATGGCTACACCTTC.

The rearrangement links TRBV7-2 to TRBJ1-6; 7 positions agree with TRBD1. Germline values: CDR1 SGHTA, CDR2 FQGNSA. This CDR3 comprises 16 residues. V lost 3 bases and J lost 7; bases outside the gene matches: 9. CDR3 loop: CASSFFMGRGNSPLHF. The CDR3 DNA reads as TGTGCCAGCAGCTTCTTCATGGGCAGGGGGAATTCACCCCTCCACTTT.

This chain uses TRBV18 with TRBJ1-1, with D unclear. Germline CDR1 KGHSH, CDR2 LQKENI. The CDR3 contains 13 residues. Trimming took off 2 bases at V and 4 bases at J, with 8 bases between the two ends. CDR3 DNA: TGTGCCAGCTCACCAAACAGCGGCACTGAAGCTTTCTTT. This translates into CASSPNSGTEAFF.

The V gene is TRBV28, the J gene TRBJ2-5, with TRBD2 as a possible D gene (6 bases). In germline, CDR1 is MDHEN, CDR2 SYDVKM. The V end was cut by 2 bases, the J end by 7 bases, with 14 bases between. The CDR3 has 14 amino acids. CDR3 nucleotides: TGTGCCAGCAGTTTAGCTAGGCAGGGAGGGACCCAGTACTTC. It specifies CASSLARQGGTQYF.

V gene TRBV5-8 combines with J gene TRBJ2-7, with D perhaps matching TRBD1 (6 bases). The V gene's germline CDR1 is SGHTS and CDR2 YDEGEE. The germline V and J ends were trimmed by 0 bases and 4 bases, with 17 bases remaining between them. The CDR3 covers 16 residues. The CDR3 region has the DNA TGTGCCAGCAGCTTGGACTTCGAGACAAGGGGGTACGAGCAGTACTTC. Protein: CASSLDFETRGYEQYF.

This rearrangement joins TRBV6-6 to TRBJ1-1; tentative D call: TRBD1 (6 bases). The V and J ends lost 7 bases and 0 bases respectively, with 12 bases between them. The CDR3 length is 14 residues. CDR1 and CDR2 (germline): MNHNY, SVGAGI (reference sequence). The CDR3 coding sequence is TGTGCCAGCACCCTAAGGGGGTTGAACACTGAAGCTTTCTTT. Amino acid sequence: CASTLRGLNTEAFF.

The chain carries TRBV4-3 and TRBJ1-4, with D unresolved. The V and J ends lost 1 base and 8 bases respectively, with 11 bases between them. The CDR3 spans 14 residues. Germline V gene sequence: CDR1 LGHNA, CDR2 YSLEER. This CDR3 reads CASSQGRGTEKLFF. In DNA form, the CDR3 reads TGCGCCAGCAGCCAAGGACGGGGAACCGAAAAACTGTTTTTT.

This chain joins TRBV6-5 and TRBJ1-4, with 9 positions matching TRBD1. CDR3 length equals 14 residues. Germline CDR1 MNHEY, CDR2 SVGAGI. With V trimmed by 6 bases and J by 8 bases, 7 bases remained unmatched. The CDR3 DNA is TGTGCCAGCAGAAAGGACAGGGGTGACGAAAAACTGTTTTTT. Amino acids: CASRKDRGDEKLFF.

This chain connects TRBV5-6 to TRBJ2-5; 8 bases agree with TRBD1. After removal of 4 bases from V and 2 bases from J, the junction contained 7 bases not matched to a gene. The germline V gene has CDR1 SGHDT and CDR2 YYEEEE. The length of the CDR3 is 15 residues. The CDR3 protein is CASSALDRGQETQYF. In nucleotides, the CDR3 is TGTGCCAGCAGCGCTCTCGACAGGGGACAAGAGACCCAGTACTTC. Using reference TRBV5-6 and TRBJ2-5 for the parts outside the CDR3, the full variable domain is DAGVTQSPTHLIKTRGQQVTLRCSPKSGHDTVSWYQQALGQGPQFIFQYYEEEERQRGNFPDRFSGHQFPNYSSELNVNALLLGDSALYLCASSALDRGQETQYFGPGTRLLVL.

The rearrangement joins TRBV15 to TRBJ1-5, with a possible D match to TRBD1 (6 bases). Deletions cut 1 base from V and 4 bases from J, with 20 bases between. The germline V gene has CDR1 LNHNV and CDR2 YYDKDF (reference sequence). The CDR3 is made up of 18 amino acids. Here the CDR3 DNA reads TGTGCCACCAGCAGAGCCCCGCCGGGACAAGTGACGAATCAGCCCCAGCATTTT. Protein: CATSRAPPGQVTNQPQHF.

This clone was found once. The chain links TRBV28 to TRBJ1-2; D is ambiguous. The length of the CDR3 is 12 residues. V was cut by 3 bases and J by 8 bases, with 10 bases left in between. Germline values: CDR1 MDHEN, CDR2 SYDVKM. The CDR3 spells CASSFRVRGYTF. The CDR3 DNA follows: TGTGCCAGCAGTTTTCGGGTTCGAGGCTACACCTTC.

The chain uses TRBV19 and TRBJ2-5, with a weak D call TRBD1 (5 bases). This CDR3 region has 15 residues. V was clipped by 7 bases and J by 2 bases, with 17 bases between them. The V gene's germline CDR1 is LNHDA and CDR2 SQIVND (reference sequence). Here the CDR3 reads CASTADTTQQETQYF. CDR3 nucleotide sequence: TGTGCCAGTACCGCGGACACCACCCAACAAGAGACCCAGTACTTC.

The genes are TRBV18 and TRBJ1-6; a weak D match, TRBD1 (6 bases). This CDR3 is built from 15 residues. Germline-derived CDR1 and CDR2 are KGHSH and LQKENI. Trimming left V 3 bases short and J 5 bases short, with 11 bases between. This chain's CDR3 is CASSPSWTDNSPLHF. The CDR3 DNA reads TGTGCCAGCTCACCTTCCTGGACAGATAATTCACCCCTCCACTTT.

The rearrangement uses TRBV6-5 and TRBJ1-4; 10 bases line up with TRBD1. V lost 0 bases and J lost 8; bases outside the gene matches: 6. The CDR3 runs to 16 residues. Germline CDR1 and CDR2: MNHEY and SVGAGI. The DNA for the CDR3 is TGTGCCAGCAGTTACTCGACAGGGGGCGTTGGGGAAAAACTGTTTTTT. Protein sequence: CASSYSTGGVGEKLFF.

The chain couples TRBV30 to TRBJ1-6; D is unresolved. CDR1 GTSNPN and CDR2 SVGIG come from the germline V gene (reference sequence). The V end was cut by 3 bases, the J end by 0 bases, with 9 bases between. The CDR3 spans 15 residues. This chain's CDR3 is CAWSTRSSYNSPLHF. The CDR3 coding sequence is TGTGCCTGGAGCACGAGGAGCTCCTATAATTCACCCCTCCACTTT. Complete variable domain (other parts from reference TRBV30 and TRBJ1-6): SQTIHQWPATLVQPVGSPLSLECTVEGTSNPNLYWYRQAAGRGLQLLFYSVGIGQISSEVPQNLSASRPQDRQFILSSKKLLLSDSGFYLCAWSTRSSYNSPLHFGNGTRLTVT.